One sample yielded the 23 T cell receptor beta chains listed below, sequenced in a study of blood T cell repertoires in COVID-19. TCRdb's copy holds only in-frame clones and misses some; the assay was immunoSEQ multiplex PCR. The data hold some 20,000 clones, with about 86% observed a single time. The sample comprised peripheral blood. These receptors were obtained from a human donor in a cohort sampled during active COVID-19.

The rearrangement links TRBV5-6 to TRBJ1-5; 11 bases fit TRBD1. The CDR3 runs 17 residues. The germline CDR1 and CDR2 sequences are SGHDT and YYEEEE. V was pared by 4 bases and J by 1 base, with 7 bases of the junction left unmatched. Here the CDR3 reads CASSTGQGAGSNQPQHF. CDR3 bases: TGTGCCAGCAGCACCGGACAGGGGGCCGGAAGCAATCAGCCCCAGCATTTT. Full variable domain (rest looked up from reference TRBV5-6 and TRBJ1-5): DAGVTQSPTHLIKTRGQQVTLRCSPKSGHDTVSWYQQALGQGPQFIFQYYEEEERQRGNFPDRFSGHQFPNYSSELNVNALLLGDSALYLCASSTGQGAGSNQPQHFGDGTRLSIL.

The chain links TRBV23-1 to TRBJ2-3, with 9 bases that match TRBD1. TRBV23-1 is sorted into the ORF group, with uncertain function. The CDR3 has 16 residues. V was pared by 4 bases and J by 2 bases, with 7 bases of the junction left unmatched. In nucleotides, the CDR3 is TGCGCCAGCAGTCCCCCACGGACAGGGGACACAGATACGCAGTATTTT. Amino acid sequence: CASSPPRTGDTDTQYF.

Regarding this clone: At the DNA level, this CDR3 is encoded by other sequences in the same sample as well. The V gene is TRBV24-1, the J gene TRBJ2-2; D not resolved. V lost 1 base to trimming and J lost 3 bases, with 5 bases between them. Looked up from germline, CDR1 is KGHDR and CDR2 is SFDVKD. This CDR3 spans 14 amino acids. The CDR3 is CATSDFRDTGELFF. In DNA, the CDR3 is TGTGCCACCAGTGATTTCCGGGACACCGGGGAGCTGTTTTTT.

V usage is TRBV28 and J usage is TRBJ1-1; TRBD1 agrees at 9 bases. The CDR3 length is 16 residues. V lost 5 bases, J lost 3 bases, and 10 bases stayed unmatched. Germline V gene sequence: CDR1 MDHEN, CDR2 SYDVKM. The CDR3 nucleotides are TGTGCCAGCAGTCCGACAGGGGGAGGTGGGGACACTGAAGCTTTCTTT. Translated, it gives CASSPTGGGGDTEAFF.

This rearrangement joins TRBV18 to TRBJ2-1; D unresolved. The CDR3 runs 16 residues. The germline V and J ends were trimmed by 3 bases and 8 bases, with 20 bases remaining between them. The germline CDR1 and CDR2 sequences are KGHSH and LQKENI. The CDR3 sequence is CASSPLNNVDSDEQFF. The CDR3 DNA sequence: TGTGCCAGCTCACCGTTGAACAATGTAGACTCCGATGAGCAGTTCTTC.

This clone was counted once. This rearrangement joins TRBV7-6 to TRBJ1-2, with TRBD1 matching over 11 bases. CDR3 length: 17 residues. V shed 4 bases, J shed 3 bases, and the junction held 10 bases outside the gene matches. CDR1 and CDR2 (germline): SGHVS, FNYEAQ. The CDR3 loop reads CASSSRTGGAFDYGYTF. The CDR3 DNA reads TGTGCCAGCAGCTCTCGGACAGGGGGCGCGTTCGACTATGGCTACACCTTC.

CDR3 bases: TGTGCCAGCAGTTTAATGGGGAGCTACGAGCAGTACTTC. Its protein is CASSLMGSYEQYF. The rearrangement joins TRBV12-3 or TRBV12-4 to TRBJ2-7; maybe TRBD2 (5 bases). The CDR3 is 13 amino acids. Trimming stripped 2 bases from V and 3 bases from J, with 8 bases between.

V and J are TRBV27 and TRBJ2-7, with 7 nucleotides matching TRBD2. Losses at the gene ends were 8 bases for V and 6 bases for J; bases not matched to a gene: 13. The germline CDR1 and CDR2 sequences are MNHEY and SMNVEV (reference sequence). This CDR3 spans 14 amino acids. Here the CDR3 reads CASSPLGGVFEQYF. Written as DNA, the CDR3 is TGTGCCAGCTCCCCTTTGGGGGGGGTGTTCGAGCAGTACTTC.

The gene calls are TRBV10-3 and TRBJ1-2; 10 bases match TRBD1. V lost 3 bases and J lost 5; bases outside the gene matches: 6. This CDR3 comprises 15 residues. From germline, CDR1 is ENHRY and CDR2 SYGVKD. CDR3 protein: CAISELTGGFYGYTF. The CDR3 bases are TGTGCCATCAGTGAACTGACAGGGGGCTTTTATGGCTACACCTTC.

The chain uses TRBV2 and TRBJ2-3; the match to TRBD1 covers 10 bases. The V gene's germline CDR1 is SNHLY and CDR2 FYNNEI. The CDR3 runs 14 residues. Trimming took 5 bases from V and 6 from J; bases not matched to a gene: 5. The CDR3 spells CASSPRTGGDTQYF. For the CDR3, the DNA is TGTGCCAGCAGTCCCCGGACAGGGGGGGATACGCAGTATTTT.

This clone occurred once. The V gene is TRBV7-3, the J gene TRBJ2-1, with TRBD2 matching over 9 bases. The CDR3 runs to 17 residues. The junction had 9 bases not matched to a gene; V was cut back by 3 bases and J by 3 bases. Per the germline V gene, CDR1 is SGHTA and CDR2 is FQGTGA. The CDR3 region is CASSFGSLAGLYNEQFF. In nucleotides, the CDR3 is TGTGCCAGCAGCTTTGGTAGCCTAGCGGGACTCTACAATGAGCAGTTCTTC.

This chain joins TRBV10-3 and TRBJ2-1, with 10 bases lining up with TRBD1. Germline V gene data show CDR1 as ENHRY and CDR2 as SYGVKD. The CDR3 covers 12 residues. The trim removed 10 bases at V and 9 bases at J, leaving 6 bases unmatched. CDR3 in DNA: TGTGCCACGGCGGACAGGGGGATTGAGCAGTTCTTC. Amino acids: CATADRGIEQFF.

V gene TRBV7-9 combines with J gene TRBJ2-5, with 8 bases identical to TRBD2. The V and J ends lost 1 base and 7 bases, in that order; junction bases with no gene match: 8. CDR1 and CDR2 from the germline V gene are SEHNR and FQNEAQ (reference sequence). This CDR3 contains 15 residues. The CDR3: CASSLGAAGDWTQYF. In DNA form, the CDR3 reads TGTGCCAGCAGCTTAGGAGCAGCGGGAGATTGGACCCAGTACTTC.

J is TRBJ2-3 and V is TRBV5-1; TRBD2 matches 15 bases. Germline V gives CDR1 SGHRS, CDR2 YFSETQ. The CDR3 contains 16 residues. V trimming: 4 bases; J trimming: 5 bases; junction bases outside the gene matches: 5. The CDR3 protein is CASSRTSGRAEDTQYF. As DNA, the CDR3 is TGCGCCAGCAGCCGGACTAGCGGGAGGGCCGAAGATACGCAGTATTTT. Based on the CDR3 plus reference TRBV5-1 and TRBJ2-3, the full variable domain is KAGVTQTPRYLIKTRGQQVTLSCSPISGHRSVSWYQQTPGQGLQFLFEYFSETQRNKGNFPGRFSGRQFSNSRSEMNVSTLELGDSALYLCASSRTSGRAEDTQYFGPGTRLTVL.

V usage is TRBV5-4 and J usage is TRBJ2-6; the match to TRBD2 covers 12 bases. Trimming at V came to 0 bases and at J to 2 bases, leaving 3 bases not matched to a gene. The CDR3 has 18 amino acids. Germline V lookup: CDR1 SGHNT, CDR2 YYREEE (reference sequence). The CDR3 is CASSLASGRGPGANVLTF. The CDR3 nucleotides read TGTGCCAGCAGCTTGGCTAGCGGGAGGGGCCCTGGGGCCAACGTCCTGACTTTC.

V and J are TRBV19 and TRBJ2-3; 9 bases match TRBD2. V lost 10 bases to trimming and J lost 3 bases; unmatched junction nucleotides: 11. Germline CDR1 and CDR2: LNHDA and SQIVND (reference sequence). CDR3 length equals 15 residues. The CDR3 reads CATLSSGRSTDTQYF. For the CDR3, the DNA is TGTGCCACCCTTTCCAGCGGGAGGAGTACAGATACGCAGTATTTT.

J is TRBJ2-5 and V is TRBV14; D uncertain. CDR3 length: 15 residues. Trimming removed 5 bases from V and 5 bases from J, with 18 bases in between. CDR1 SGHDN and CDR2 FVKESK come from the germline V gene. CDR3 region: CASSTQRSTAETQYF. The CDR3 region has the DNA TGTGCCAGCAGCACCCAACGTAGTACCGCGGAGACCCAGTACTTC.

The sample holds a few counts of this clone. The chain employs TRBV6-6 and TRBJ2-1; a weak D match, TRBD1 (6 bases). Trimming shortened V by 2 bases and J by 5 bases, and 7 bases separated the two germline ends. CDR1 and CDR2 from the germline V gene are MNHNY and SVGAGI (reference sequence). The CDR3 spans 13 residues. The CDR3 sequence: CASSYRDNNEQFF. In DNA form, the CDR3 reads TGTGCCAGCAGTTACCGGGACAACAATGAGCAGTTCTTC.

The chain is built from TRBV5-4 and TRBJ2-2, with 8 nucleotides matching TRBD2. Germline lookup yields CDR1 SGHNT and CDR2 YYREEE (reference sequence). The V segment lost 1 base and the J segment 6 bases; nucleotides outside the gene matches: 5. The CDR3 has 15 residues. The CDR3 DNA sequence: TGTGCCAGCAGCTTGTCCCCGGGAGGGCCCGGGGAGCTGTTTTTT. Its translation is CASSLSPGGPGELFF. Supplemented by reference TRBV5-4 and TRBJ2-2, the full variable domain reads ETGVTQSPTHLIKTRGQQVTLRCSSQSGHNTVSWYQQALGQGPQFIFQYYREEENGRGNFPPRFSGLQFPNYSSELNVNALELDDSALYLCASSLSPGGPGELFFGEGSRLTVL.

The chain employs TRBV2 and TRBJ1-6; the D gene is possibly TRBD1 (5 bases). The CDR3 extends over 12 amino acids. V was trimmed by 10 bases and J by 9 bases, leaving 13 bases between them. Germline-derived CDR1 and CDR2 are SNHLY and FYNNEI. This chain's CDR3 is CAIGGGSSPLHF. The CDR3 region has the DNA TGTGCCATCGGGGGGGGGTCTTCACCCCTCCACTTT.

The sample holds a few counts of this clone. The rearrangement uses TRBV11-2 and TRBJ1-3, with D uncertain. CDR3 length: 16 amino acids. The germline V and J ends were trimmed by 4 bases and 0 bases, with 13 bases remaining between them. The germline V gene encodes CDR1 SGHAT and CDR2 FQNNGV. The CDR3 is CASSSRSGISGNTIYF. In DNA form, the CDR3 reads TGTGCCAGCAGCTCTAGGTCGGGGATCTCTGGAAACACCATATATTTT.

This clone was seen a single time. The rearrangement joins TRBV7-2 to TRBJ2-2, with D possibly TRBD1 on 5 matching bases. Trimming took 5 bases from V and 2 from J, leaving 9 bases between them. CDR3 size: 14 residues. From germline, CDR1 is SGHTA and CDR2 FQGNSA. CDR3 nucleotide sequence: TGTGCCAGCAGCCAGGGCCTTAACACCGGGGAGCTGTTTTTT. Translation: CASSQGLNTGELFF. The full variable domain, rest sourced from reference TRBV7-2 and TRBJ2-2, is GAGVSQSPSNKVTEKGKDVELRCDPISGHTALYWYRQSLGQGLEFLIYFQGNSAPDKSGLPSDRFSAERTGGSVSTLTIQRTQQEDSAVYLCASSQGLNTGELFFGEGSRLTVL.

The chain recombines TRBV6-5 with TRBJ1-1; D gene unclear. From germline, CDR1 is MNHEY and CDR2 SVGAGI. This CDR3 comprises 14 residues. The ends were cut back, 2 bases at V and 3 bases at J, with 10 bases in the middle. CDR3 nucleotide sequence: TGTGCCAGCAGTTACAAGGGAGCCTACACTGAAGCTTTCTTT. Amino acid sequence: CASSYKGAYTEAFF.